Each of the 23 T cell receptor beta chains below was sequenced from the same sample in a study of T cell changes during pregnancy in multiple sclerosis. Sequencing used immunoSEQ multiplex PCR; TCRdb keeps in-frame clones, though not all of them. The repertoire holds around 120,000 clones, with 80% to 95% as singletons. This sample comprised peripheral blood, obtained after pregnancy. Source of these receptors: a female donor with multiple sclerosis, enrolled in a pregnancy study.

This clone came up a few times. The gene calls are TRBV29-1 and TRBJ2-1; the match to TRBD1 covers 10 bases. Germline V gene lookup returns CDR1 SQVTM and CDR2 ANQGSEA. V shed 6 bases and J 7 bases; nucleotides not matched to a gene: 9. The CDR3 length is 14 residues. The CDR3 here is CSVRTGTGVNEQFF. CDR3 DNA sequence: TGCAGCGTGCGAACCGGGACAGGGGTTAATGAGCAGTTCTTC.

The chain has TRBV7-2 and TRBJ1-3, with 7 bases that match TRBD1. This CDR3 region has 16 residues. Germline CDR1 reads SGHTA; CDR2 reads FQGNSA. Unmatched junction bases numbered 6, after V lost 0 bases and J lost 4 bases. CDR3 nucleotide sequence: TGTGCCAGCAGCTTAGCGCCGGTACAGGGGGGAAACACCATATATTTT. It specifies CASSLAPVQGGNTIYF.

This clone appeared once. The chain has TRBV27 and TRBJ1-2, with D tentatively TRBD1 (6 bases). V was clipped by 5 bases and J by 2 bases, with 24 bases between them. Germline values: CDR1 MNHEY, CDR2 SMNVEV (reference sequence). This CDR3 region has 18 residues. The CDR3 coding sequence is TGTGCCAGCAGTCCGAGATCAACAGGGTTGGGGTACAACTATGGCTACACCTTC. Residues: CASSPRSTGLGYNYGYTF.

The V call is TRBV11-2, the J call TRBJ2-3; TRBD2 aligns across 11 bases. Germline V lookup: CDR1 SGHAT, CDR2 FQNNGV. This CDR3 region has 15 residues. J gave up 2 bases and V 8 bases, and 6 bases lay outside the gene matches. The DNA for the CDR3 is TGTGCCAGCGGGCTAGCGGGGGGATCCACAGATACGCAGTATTTT. This encodes CASGLAGGSTDTQYF.

The gene calls are TRBV19 and TRBJ1-5, with TRBD1 as a possible D gene (6 bases). V dropped 9 bases and J dropped 7 bases, with 13 bases sitting between them. The CDR3 has 12 amino acids. Per the germline V gene, CDR1 is LNHDA and CDR2 is SQIVND (reference sequence). For the CDR3, the DNA is TGTGCCAGCTCGGACAGTCGACAGCCCCAGCATTTT. Its protein is CASSDSRQPQHF.

This chain uses TRBV4-1 with TRBJ1-4; 7 bases are shared with TRBD1. The CDR3 loop spans 15 amino acids. Trimming removed 3 bases from V and 8 bases from J; junction bases left unmatched: 9. Germline values: CDR1 MGHRA, CDR2 YSYEKL. CDR3 coding DNA: TGCGCCAGCAGCCAGCATGGGACAGCGCAAGAAAAACTGTTTTTT. Translating it yields CASSQHGTAQEKLFF.

In regard to this clone: The junction shows a germline mismatch at one end, possibly a read error. This chain uses TRBV25-1 with TRBJ1-1; D not resolved. Germline CDR1 and CDR2: MGHDK and SYGVNS. This CDR3 has 11 residues. CDR3 DNA sequence: TGTGCCAGCAGTTTGTACACGGAAGCTTTCTTT. This gives the protein CASSLYTEAFF.

The rearrangement links TRBV7-9 to TRBJ2-7; 9 nucleotides agree with TRBD1. The germline CDR1 and CDR2 sequences are SEHNR and FQNEAQ (reference sequence). Trimming at V came to 5 bases and at J to 5 bases, leaving 7 bases not matched to a gene. The CDR3 spans 14 residues. CDR3 sequence: CASSTEGQGDEQYF. The DNA for the CDR3 is TGTGCCAGCAGCACCGAGGGACAGGGTGACGAGCAGTACTTC.

The chain combines TRBV2 with TRBJ1-1, with no clear D. V lost 4 bases and J lost 3, with 15 bases in between. From germline, CDR1 is SNHLY and CDR2 FYNNEI. There are 15 residues in the CDR3. The CDR3 DNA follows: TGTGCCAGCAGTGTTACGGGCCTGAGGGACACTGAAGCTTTCTTT. Encoded protein: CASSVTGLRDTEAFF.

The genes are TRBV10-3 and TRBJ1-1; the D is unclear. The V end lost 7 bases, the J end lost 4 bases, and 13 bases lay between the germline ends. This CDR3 spans 13 amino acids. Per germline, CDR1 ENHRY and CDR2 SYGVKD. The CDR3 DNA follows: TGTGCCATCACCCCAGGACTCTTCACTGAAGCTTTCTTT. Residues: CAITPGLFTEAFF.

The chain uses TRBV10-3 and TRBJ1-1; 11 bases align to TRBD1. The CDR3 is made up of 16 amino acids. The germline CDR1 and CDR2 sequences are ENHRY and SYGVKD. Trimming took 5 bases from V and 5 from J; bases not matched to a gene: 10. The CDR3 is CAISPAVGQGGTEAFF. In DNA form, the CDR3 reads TGTGCCATCAGTCCCGCAGTGGGACAGGGGGGAACTGAAGCTTTCTTT.

The chain employs TRBV5-1 and TRBJ2-5; TRBD2 matches 7 bases. Germline-derived CDR1 and CDR2 are SGHRS and YFSETQ. The CDR3 contains 15 residues. V trimming: 4 bases; J trimming: 7 bases; junction bases outside the gene matches: 13. CDR3 amino acids: CASSPGPTSSGTQYF. The CDR3 DNA follows: TGCGCCAGCAGCCCTGGCCCGACTAGCTCGGGGACCCAGTACTTC.

V usage is TRBV6-5 and J usage is TRBJ2-1, with a tentative D call TRBD2 (5 bases). Trimming shortened V by 4 bases and J by 7 bases, and 11 bases separated the two germline ends. CDR3 length equals 13 residues. In germline, CDR1 is MNHEY, CDR2 SVGAGI. The CDR3 DNA reads as TGTGCCAGCAGTTCCCTCCGAGGGAATGAGCAGTTCTTC. The encoded protein is CASSSLRGNEQFF.

The count of this clone is one. The V and J genes are TRBV7-6 and TRBJ2-3; 7 bases are shared with TRBD1. CDR3 length: 15 residues. CDR1 and CDR2 from the germline V gene are SGHVS and FNYEAQ. V shed 5 bases and J 6 bases; nucleotides not matched to a gene: 11. CDR3: CASSQLTGFSDTQYF. DNA for the CDR3: TGTGCCAGCAGCCAATTGACAGGGTTCTCGGATACGCAGTATTTT.

The genes are TRBV2 and TRBJ2-7, with D perhaps TRBD1 (6 bases). Germline CDR1 is SNHLY and CDR2 is FYNNEI. The CDR3 has 14 residues. The V and J ends lost 7 bases and 2 bases respectively, with 15 bases between them. The CDR3 here is CASTQGAGAYEQYF. The CDR3 region has the DNA TGTGCCAGCACCCAAGGGGCAGGGGCCTACGAGCAGTACTTC.

This chain links TRBV14 with TRBJ1-1, with 10 bases matching TRBD1. J was trimmed by 5 bases and V by 4 bases; bases with no gene match: 13. The CDR3 loop spans 17 amino acids. Germline CDR1 SGHDN, CDR2 FVKESK. CDR3 sequence reads: CASSPRHPGQGTTEAFF. CDR3 in DNA: TGTGCCAGCAGCCCACGGCATCCGGGACAGGGGACGACTGAAGCTTTCTTT. Looking up the rest from reference TRBV14 and TRBJ1-1 gives the full variable domain: EAGVTQFPSHSVIEKGQTVTLRCDPISGHDNLYWYRRVMGKEIKFLLHFVKESKQDESGMPNNRFLAERTGGTYSTLKVQPAELEDSGVYFCASSPRHPGQGTTEAFFGQGTRLTVV.

The chain is built from TRBV9 and TRBJ2-2, with 10 nucleotides matching TRBD2. Germline V gives CDR1 SGDLS, CDR2 YYNGEE. V shed 6 bases and J 6 bases; nucleotides not matched to a gene: 8. CDR3 length equals 15 residues. For the CDR3, the DNA is TGTGCCAGCAACGAGCGGGGGGGCCTCTCCGGGGAGCTGTTTTTT. It codes for CASNERGGLSGELFF. Full variable domain (outside the CDR3, taken from reference TRBV9 and TRBJ2-2): DSGVTQTPKHLITATGQRVTLRCSPRSGDLSVYWYQQSLDQGLQFLIQYYNGEERAKGNILERFSAQQFPDLHSELNLSSLELGDSALYFCASNERGGLSGELFFGEGSRLTVL.

V gene TRBV9 combines with J gene TRBJ2-1; D is perhaps TRBD1 (6 bases). The CDR3 runs 13 residues. V was clipped by 0 bases and J by 10 bases, with 11 bases between them. Germline CDR1 reads SGDLS; CDR2 reads YYNGEE. DNA of the CDR3: TGTGCCAGCAGCGTAGTACAGGGTCGAGAGCAGTTCTTC. This translates into CASSVVQGREQFF.

This sequence joins TRBV10-3 and TRBJ2-5, with TRBD2 identical over 8 bases. The germline CDR1 and CDR2 sequences are ENHRY and SYGVKD. This CDR3 is 16 amino acids long. The ends lost 7 bases at V and 4 bases at J; junction bases unmatched: 14. This CDR3 is CAITAWGGGRIETQYF. The CDR3 bases are TGTGCCATCACCGCCTGGGGCGGGGGGCGGATAGAGACCCAGTACTTC.

This clone was observed a handful of times. The rearrangement links TRBV10-3 to TRBJ2-1; D not certain. V lost 4 bases and J lost 9, with 10 bases in between. The germline V gene has CDR1 ENHRY and CDR2 SYGVKD. This CDR3 has 12 amino acids. This CDR3 is CAISVVESEQFF. In DNA, the CDR3 is TGTGCCATCAGTGTGGTTGAGAGTGAGCAGTTCTTC.

The J gene is TRBJ2-1, the V gene TRBV5-5; 8 bases line up with TRBD1. The CDR3 runs 15 residues. V trimming: 0 bases; J trimming: 5 bases; junction bases outside the gene matches: 4. CDR1 and CDR2 (germline): SGHKS, YYEKEE (reference sequence). This chain's CDR3 is CASSLGWTGNNEQFF. CDR3 sequence (DNA): TGTGCCAGCAGCTTGGGTTGGACAGGGAACAATGAGCAGTTCTTC.

The chain uses TRBV19 and TRBJ1-1; the D gene is possibly TRBD1 (5 bases). Looked up from germline, CDR1 is LNHDA and CDR2 is SQIVND (reference sequence). This CDR3 has 21 residues. Trimming took off 5 bases at V and 0 bases at J, with 31 bases between the two ends. The CDR3 spells CASSGRNRPFSPSDMNTEAFF. The CDR3 coding sequence is TGTGCCAGTAGTGGGAGGAACAGGCCTTTTAGCCCTTCTGACATGAACACTGAAGCTTTCTTT.

The chain uses TRBV15 and TRBJ2-5, with 7 bases matching TRBD2. V trimming: 1 base; J trimming: 6 bases; junction bases outside the gene matches: 14. Germline assignment: CDR1 LNHNV and CDR2 YYDKDF (reference sequence). The CDR3 contains 17 residues. The CDR3 here is CATSRGPFERGAKTQYF. CDR3 coding DNA: TGTGCCACCAGCAGAGGCCCCTTTGAGCGGGGCGCCAAGACCCAGTACTTC.